The source of this T cell receptor (beta chain) is a study of Ad26.COV2.S vaccination and SARS-CoV-2 variants. Study-level information: Ad26.COV2.S shots went into the muscle once or twice, 56 days apart.

Clones were read by immunoSEQ multiplex PCR, and TCRdb kept only the in-frame ones, dropping some. The table records about 400,000 clones, around four fifths of them present only once. Treatment meaning: some 20 received Ad26.COV2.S at low or high dose, single or two shots; roughly five received placebo; per-sample allocation not given. Day 63 following the first vaccine or placebo injection was when the samples were taken. The CDR3 runs 18 residues. Trimming removed 5 bases from V and 5 bases from J, with 27 bases in between. The germline V gene has CDR1 SGHTA and CDR2 FQGTGA. Here the sequenced sample was peripheral blood, taken in a trial of Ad26.COV2.S vaccine versus placebo. The chain is built from TRBV7-3 and TRBJ1-2; D perhaps matches TRBD1 (6 bases). The clonotype originates from a person aged 18-60 years who received the Ad26.COV2.S COVID-19 vaccine or a placebo. CDR3 loop: CASSPEGGLAPNWYGYTF. CDR3 nucleotide sequence: TGTGCCAGCAGCCCTGAGGGGGGTCTGGCCCCTAACTGGTATGGCTACACCTTC.